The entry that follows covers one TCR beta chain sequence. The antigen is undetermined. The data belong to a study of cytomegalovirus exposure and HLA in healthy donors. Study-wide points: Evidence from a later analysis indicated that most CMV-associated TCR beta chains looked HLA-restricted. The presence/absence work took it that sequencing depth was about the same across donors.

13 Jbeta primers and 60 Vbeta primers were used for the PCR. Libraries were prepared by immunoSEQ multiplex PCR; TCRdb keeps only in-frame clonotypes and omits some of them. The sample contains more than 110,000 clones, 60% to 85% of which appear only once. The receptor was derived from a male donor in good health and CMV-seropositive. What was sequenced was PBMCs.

As DNA, the CDR3 is TGTGCCAGTAGTCCCCGACATAGCAATCAGCCCCAGCATTTT. Its protein product is CASSPRHSNQPQHF. V is TRBV19 and J is TRBJ1-5; D unclear. Germline loops: CDR1 LNHDA, CDR2 SQIVND (reference sequence). The CDR3 runs to 14 residues. The ends were cut back, 5 bases at V and 0 bases at J, with 8 bases in the middle.